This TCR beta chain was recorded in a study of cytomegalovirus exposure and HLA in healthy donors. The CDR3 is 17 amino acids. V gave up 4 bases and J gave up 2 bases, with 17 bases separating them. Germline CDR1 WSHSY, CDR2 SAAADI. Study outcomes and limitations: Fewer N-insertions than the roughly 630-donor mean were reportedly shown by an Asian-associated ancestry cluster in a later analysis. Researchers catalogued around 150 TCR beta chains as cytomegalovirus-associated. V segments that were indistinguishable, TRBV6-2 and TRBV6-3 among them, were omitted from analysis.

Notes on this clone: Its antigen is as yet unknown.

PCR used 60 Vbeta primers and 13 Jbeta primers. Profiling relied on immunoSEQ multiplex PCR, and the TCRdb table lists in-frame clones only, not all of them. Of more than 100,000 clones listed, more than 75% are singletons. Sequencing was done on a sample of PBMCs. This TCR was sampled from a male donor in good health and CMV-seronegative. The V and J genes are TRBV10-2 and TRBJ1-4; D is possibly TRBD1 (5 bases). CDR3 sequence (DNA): TGCGCCAGCAGTGCCACGCAAGGGGCTTCGACTAATGAAAAACTGTTTTTT. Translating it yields CASSATQGASTNEKLFF.